This TCR beta chain was documented in a study of blood T cell repertoires in COVID-19. Study context: There were acute and convalescent COVID-19 samples, and they came from the United States, Italy and Spain.

Germline loops: CDR1 GTSNPN, CDR2 SVGIG (reference sequence). This CDR3 spans 17 amino acids. The J segment lost 6 bases and the V segment lost 2 bases, leaving 9 bases of the junction unmatched. Produced via immunoSEQ multiplex PCR; TCRdb's table is partial and in-frame only. The repertoire holds 150,000 to 200,000 clones, approximately 82% seen once, with about a fifth in the top ten. Sequences were obtained from peripheral blood. The clonotype comes from a woman of 80 years or more with acute or convalescent COVID-19. This chain links TRBV30 with TRBJ2-1; 14 bases match TRBD2. CDR3 DNA sequence: TGTGCCTGGAGTCCTCGACTAGCGGGAGGGCCGCGCAATGAGCAGTTCTTC. Amino acids: CAWSPRLAGGPRNEQFF.